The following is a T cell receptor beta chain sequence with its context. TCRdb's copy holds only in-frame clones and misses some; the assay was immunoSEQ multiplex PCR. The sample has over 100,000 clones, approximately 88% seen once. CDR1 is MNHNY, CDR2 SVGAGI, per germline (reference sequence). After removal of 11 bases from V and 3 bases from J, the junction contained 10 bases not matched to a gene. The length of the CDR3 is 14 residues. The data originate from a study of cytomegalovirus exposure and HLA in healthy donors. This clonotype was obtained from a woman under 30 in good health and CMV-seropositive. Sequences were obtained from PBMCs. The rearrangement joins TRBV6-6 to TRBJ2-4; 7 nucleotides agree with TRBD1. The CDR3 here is CASRIRDSKNIQYF. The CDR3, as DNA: TGTGCCTCCAGAATCCGGGACAGCAAAAACATTCAGTACTTC.